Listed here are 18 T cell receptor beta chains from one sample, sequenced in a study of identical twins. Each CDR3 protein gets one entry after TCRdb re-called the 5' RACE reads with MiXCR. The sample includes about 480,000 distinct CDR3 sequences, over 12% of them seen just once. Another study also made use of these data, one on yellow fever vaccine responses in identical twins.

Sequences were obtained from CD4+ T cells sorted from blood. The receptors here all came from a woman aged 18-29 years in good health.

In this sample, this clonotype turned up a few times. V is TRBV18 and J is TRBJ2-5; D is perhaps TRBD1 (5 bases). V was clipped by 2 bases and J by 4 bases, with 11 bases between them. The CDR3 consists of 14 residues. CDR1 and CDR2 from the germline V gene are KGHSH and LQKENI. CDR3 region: CASSPVQGGETQYF. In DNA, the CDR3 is TGTGCCAGCTCACCAGTGCAGGGTGGAGAGACCCAGTACTTC. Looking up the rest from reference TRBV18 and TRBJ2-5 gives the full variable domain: NAGVMQNPRHLVRRRGQEARLRCSPMKGHSHVYWYRQLPEEGLKFMVYLQKENIIDESGMPKERFSAEFPKEGPSILRIQQVVRGDSAAYFCASSPVQGGETQYFGPGTRLLVL.

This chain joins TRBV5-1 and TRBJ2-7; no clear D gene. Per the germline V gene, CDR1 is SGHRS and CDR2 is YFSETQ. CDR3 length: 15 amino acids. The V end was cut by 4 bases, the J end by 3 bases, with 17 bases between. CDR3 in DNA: TGCGCCAGCAGCCTCGGACGGTCCCTTGGCTACGAGCAGTACTTC. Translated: CASSLGRSLGYEQYF.

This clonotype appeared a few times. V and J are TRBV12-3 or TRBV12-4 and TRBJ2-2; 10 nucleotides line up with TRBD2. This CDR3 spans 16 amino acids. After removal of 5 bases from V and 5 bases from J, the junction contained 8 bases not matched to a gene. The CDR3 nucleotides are TGTGCCAGCAGTGCCGGCCTAGCGGGAGAAACCGGGGAGCTGTTTTTT. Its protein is CASSAGLAGETGELFF.

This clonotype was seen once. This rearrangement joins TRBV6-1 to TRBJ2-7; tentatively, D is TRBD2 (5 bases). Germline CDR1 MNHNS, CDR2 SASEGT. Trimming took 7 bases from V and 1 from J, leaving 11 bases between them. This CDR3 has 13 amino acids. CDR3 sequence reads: CASTGLDSYEQYF. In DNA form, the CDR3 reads TGTGCCAGCACTGGACTGGATTCCTACGAGCAGTACTTC.

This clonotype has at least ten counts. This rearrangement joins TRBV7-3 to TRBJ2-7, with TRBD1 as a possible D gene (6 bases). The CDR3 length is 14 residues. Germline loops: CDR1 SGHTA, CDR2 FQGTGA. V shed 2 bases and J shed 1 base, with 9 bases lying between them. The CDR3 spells CASSLDGTSYEQYF. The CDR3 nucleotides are TGTGCCAGCAGCTTAGACGGGACATCCTACGAGCAGTACTTC.

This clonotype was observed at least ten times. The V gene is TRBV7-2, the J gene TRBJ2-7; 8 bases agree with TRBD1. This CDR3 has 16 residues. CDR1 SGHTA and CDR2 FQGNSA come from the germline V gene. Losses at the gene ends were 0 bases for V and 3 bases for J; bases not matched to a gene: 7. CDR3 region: CASSLAPGGIYYEQYF. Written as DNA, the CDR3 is TGTGCCAGCAGCTTAGCGCCAGGGGGCATCTACTACGAGCAGTACTTC.

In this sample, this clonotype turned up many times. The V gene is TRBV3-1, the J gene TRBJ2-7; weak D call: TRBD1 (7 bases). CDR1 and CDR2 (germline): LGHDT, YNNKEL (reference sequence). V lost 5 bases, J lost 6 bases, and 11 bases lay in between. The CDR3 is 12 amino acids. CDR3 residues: CASSFQGGEQYF. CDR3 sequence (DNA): TGTGCCAGCAGCTTTCAGGGGGGCGAGCAGTACTTC.

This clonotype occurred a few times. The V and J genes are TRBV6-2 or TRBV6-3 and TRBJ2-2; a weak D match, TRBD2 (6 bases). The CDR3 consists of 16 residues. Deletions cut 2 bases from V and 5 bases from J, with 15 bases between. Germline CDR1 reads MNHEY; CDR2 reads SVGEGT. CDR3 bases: TGTGCCAGCAGTTACGCACTGGCGGGAAGTACCGGGGAGCTGTTTTTT. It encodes CASSYALAGSTGELFF.

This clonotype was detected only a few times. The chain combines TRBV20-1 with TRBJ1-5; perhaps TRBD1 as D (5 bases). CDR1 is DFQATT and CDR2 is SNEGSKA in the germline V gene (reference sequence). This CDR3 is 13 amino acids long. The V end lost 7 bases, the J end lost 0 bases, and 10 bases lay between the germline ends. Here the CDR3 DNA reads TGCAGTGACGCACAGGATAGCAATCAGCCCCAGCATTTT. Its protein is CSDAQDSNQPQHF.

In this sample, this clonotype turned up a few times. CDR3 protein: CAWSGQGIGSDTQYF. The CDR3 DNA is TGTGCCTGGAGTGGACAGGGAATAGGTTCAGATACGCAGTATTTT. V is TRBV30 and J is TRBJ2-3, with TRBD1 matching over 7 bases. J gave up 4 bases and V 1 base, and 8 bases lay outside the gene matches. There are 15 residues in the CDR3. Germline V lookup: CDR1 GTSNPN, CDR2 SVGIG (reference sequence).

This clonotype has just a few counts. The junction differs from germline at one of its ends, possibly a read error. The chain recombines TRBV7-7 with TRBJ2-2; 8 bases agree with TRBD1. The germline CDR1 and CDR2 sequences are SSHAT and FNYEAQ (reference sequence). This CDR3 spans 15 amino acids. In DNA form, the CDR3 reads TGTGCTAGCAGCTCCAGGGGGCAGGGCACCGGGGAGCTGTTTTTT. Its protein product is CASSSRGQGTGELFF.

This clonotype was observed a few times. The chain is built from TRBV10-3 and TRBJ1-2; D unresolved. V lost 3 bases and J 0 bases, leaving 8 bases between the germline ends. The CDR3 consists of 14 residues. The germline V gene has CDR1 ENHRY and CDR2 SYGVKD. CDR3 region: CAISETTANYGYTF. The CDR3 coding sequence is TGTGCCATCAGTGAAACCACTGCTAACTATGGCTACACCTTC.

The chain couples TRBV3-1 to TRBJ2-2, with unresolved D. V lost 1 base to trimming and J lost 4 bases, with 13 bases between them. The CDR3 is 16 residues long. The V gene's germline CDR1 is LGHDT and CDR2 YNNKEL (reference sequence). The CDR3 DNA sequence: TGTGCCAGCAGCCAAGGTCTGGCAGCGAGCACCGGGGAGCTGTTTTTT. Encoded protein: CASSQGLAASTGELFF.

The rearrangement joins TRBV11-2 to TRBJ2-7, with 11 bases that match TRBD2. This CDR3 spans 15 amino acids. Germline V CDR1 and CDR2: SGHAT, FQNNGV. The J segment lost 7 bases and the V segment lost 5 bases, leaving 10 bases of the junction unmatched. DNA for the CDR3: TGTGCCAGCAGCAGGACTAGCGGGTCGCTGGGGGAGCAGTACTTC. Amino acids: CASSRTSGSLGEQYF. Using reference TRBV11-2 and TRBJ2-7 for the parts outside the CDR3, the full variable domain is EAGVAQSPRYKIIEKRQSVAFWCNPISGHATLYWYQQILGQGPKLLIQFQNNGVVDDSQLPKDRFSAERLKGVDSTLKIQPAKLEDSAVYLCASSRTSGSLGEQYFGPGTRLTVT.

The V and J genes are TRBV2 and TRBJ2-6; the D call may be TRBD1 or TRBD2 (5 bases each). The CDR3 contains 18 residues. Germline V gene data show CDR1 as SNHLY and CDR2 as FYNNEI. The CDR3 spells CAGRLRGAPSSGANVLTF. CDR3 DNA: TGTGCTGGGAGATTGAGGGGCGCCCCGAGCTCTGGGGCCAACGTCCTGACTTTC.

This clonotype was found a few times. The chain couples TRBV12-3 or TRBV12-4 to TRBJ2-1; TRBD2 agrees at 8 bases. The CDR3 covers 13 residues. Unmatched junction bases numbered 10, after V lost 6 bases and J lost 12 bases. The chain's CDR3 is CASRPGLVERQFF. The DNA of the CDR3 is TGTGCCAGCAGGCCGGGACTAGTCGAACGGCAGTTCTTC.

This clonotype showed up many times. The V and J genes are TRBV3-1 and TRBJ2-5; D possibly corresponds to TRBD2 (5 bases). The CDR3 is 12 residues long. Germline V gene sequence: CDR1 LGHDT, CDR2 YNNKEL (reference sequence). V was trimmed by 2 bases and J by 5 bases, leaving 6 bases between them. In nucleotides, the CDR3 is TGTGCCAGCAGCCAAAGAGGGGAGACCCAGTACTTC. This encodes CASSQRGETQYF.

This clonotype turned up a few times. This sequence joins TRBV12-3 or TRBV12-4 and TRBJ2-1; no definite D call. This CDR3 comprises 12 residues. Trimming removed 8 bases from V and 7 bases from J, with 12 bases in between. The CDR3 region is CASVWGGNEQFF. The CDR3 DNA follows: TGTGCCAGCGTGTGGGGTGGGAATGAGCAGTTCTTC.